Listed here are 3 T cell receptor beta chains from one sample, sequenced in a study of T-cell memory formation after mild COVID-19. TCRdb re-called the 5' RACE reads through MiXCR, storing one row per CDR3 protein. Of 220,000 or so distinct CDR3 sequences in the sample, more than 8% were seen once. Material for sequencing was PBMCs or a T cell subset sorted from them (not recorded which). These TCRs come from a man younger than 35 who had mild COVID-19 (a few samples of this study predate the infection). Cell type and time point are not known.

J is TRBJ1-4 and V is TRBV20-1; D not certain. The germline CDR1 and CDR2 sequences are DFQATT and SNEGSKA (reference sequence). This CDR3 comprises 16 residues. With 0 bases removed from V and 0 bases from J, the gap between germline ends came to 11 bases. DNA for the CDR3: TGCAGTGCTAGAGACCGCATCTCTGCAACTAATGAAAAACTGTTTTTT. It translates to CSARDRISATNEKLFF.

This clonotype was counted many times. The V and J genes are TRBV5-1 and TRBJ1-2; the D gene is possibly TRBD1 (6 bases). The ends were cut back, 4 bases at V and 7 bases at J, with 29 bases in the middle. CDR1 SGHRS and CDR2 YFSETQ come from the germline V gene. The CDR3 sequence is 18 residues long. The CDR3 is CASSPYRDSIIHTSGYTF. In DNA, the CDR3 is TGCGCCAGCAGCCCCTACAGGGACTCCATAATTCACACAAGTGGCTACACCTTC.

J is TRBJ1-6 and V is TRBV12-3 or TRBV12-4; 9 bases agree with TRBD1. J was trimmed by 10 bases and V by 6 bases; bases with no gene match: 7. This CDR3 is 14 amino acids long. The CDR3: CASRLDRGNSPLHF. DNA of the CDR3: TGTGCCAGCAGGTTGGACAGGGGAAACTCACCCCTCCACTTT.